Listed below are T cell receptor beta chains from one sample, sequenced in a study of T cells of healthy individuals. Each CDR3 protein is one row after TCRdb ran MiXCR on the 5' RACE reads. The sample shows 40,000 to 65,000 distinct CDR3 sequences, about 14% of them seen only once. The receptors shown here come from a human donor in good health. CDR3s include the opening cysteine and the closing phenylalanine or tryptophan. Fields, in order: clone size, J gene, V gene, CDR3 protein. Only some rows state a clone size, as once, few, many or a class for expanded clones.

many	TRBJ2-3	TRBV6-2/TRBV6-3	CASSYSKEGGSGTSTDTQYF
NA	TRBJ2-7	TRBV7-2	CASSLAGTSTSYEQYF
few	TRBJ1-5	TRBV20-1	CSALTGGSNQPQHF
NA	TRBJ2-3	TRBV3-1	CASSPLAGGQWDTQYF
many	TRBJ2-1	TRBV20-1	CSASAGSVNEQFF
few	TRBJ1-1	TRBV12-3/TRBV12-4	CASSPTGERSEAFF
few	TRBJ1-5	TRBV9	CASSVRDYSNQPQHF
NA	TRBJ2-7	TRBV7-2	CASSFRTSGVGEQYF
many	TRBJ2-1	TRBV5-5	CASSLRDNWGNEQFF
NA	TRBJ1-2	TRBV5-1	CASSLAREGGYTF
NA	TRBJ1-1	TRBV4-1	CASSQVTGAEAFF
NA	TRBJ2-5	TRBV6-5	CASSYTRLSRGQNQETQYF
few	TRBJ2-3	TRBV4-3	CASSQVFGGITDTQYF
many	TRBJ1-1	TRBV12-3/TRBV12-4	CASSLTRSTGFDTEAFF
NA	TRBJ2-1	TRBV20-1	CSAPPRRDASYNEQFF
many	TRBJ2-1	TRBV6-2/TRBV6-3	CASSYTGLAGGNEQFF
many	TRBJ2-1	TRBV3-1	CASSLATGFSFEQFF
NA	TRBJ2-1	TRBV11-3	CASSLGGVAGNEQFF
few	TRBJ2-1	TRBV12-3/TRBV12-4	CASIDRGNNEQFF
many	TRBJ2-5	TRBV6-5	CASTPSRTGERKTQYF
NA	TRBJ2-4	TRBV14	CASSQAGHLAKNIQYF
few	TRBJ1-4	TRBV29-1	CSVVQGVVIF
NA	TRBJ2-7	TRBV18	CASSPDSSYEQYF
NA	TRBJ2-7	TRBV19	CASSFTQGAYEQYF
NA	TRBJ2-5	TRBV2	CASSLTRQETQYF
NA	TRBJ1-3	TRBV12-3/TRBV12-4	CASSWQGSSGNTIYF
NA	TRBJ2-3	TRBV5-8	CASSPGTSGTTDTQYF
many	TRBJ2-7	TRBV28	CASSLSGGYEQYF
few	TRBJ1-2	TRBV30	CAWSLPPSPDSYTF
few	TRBJ2-4	TRBV21-1	CASSFRSLAKNIQYF
many	TRBJ2-3	TRBV4-3	CASSQDPYSPDTQYF
NA	TRBJ1-1	TRBV7-8	CASSLEGYGGAGEAFF
few	TRBJ2-3	TRBV2	CASSDRGRDTQYF
many	TRBJ2-3	TRBV24-1	CATSDPRATDTQYF
NA	TRBJ1-5	TRBV4-3	CASSQETREDQPQHF
NA	TRBJ2-3	TRBV3-1	CASSPGTSLSTDTQYF
NA	TRBJ2-1	TRBV7-8	CASSLVLGSHNEQFF
many	TRBJ1-2	TRBV24-1	CATSDPGSNYGYTF
NA	TRBJ2-7	TRBV5-1	CASSVAGDSYEQYF
few	TRBJ2-7	TRBV6-1	CASSNRAGSRDEQYF
NA	TRBJ2-3	TRBV4-3	CASSPHLGSTDTQYF
NA	TRBJ1-1	TRBV18	CASSRAEGNTEAFF
many	TRBJ2-4	TRBV10-3	CATRRGEEAKNIQYF
many	TRBJ2-3	TRBV7-9	CASSPRGPDTQYF
few	TRBJ2-7	TRBV7-9	CASRPAGGYEQYF
many	TRBJ2-5	TRBV15	CATLKPGAETQYF
NA	TRBJ2-3	TRBV28	CASSSSGTVSTDTQYF
NA	TRBJ1-1	TRBV24-1	CATSVSRDTEAFF
many	TRBJ2-1	TRBV5-1	CASSPGLAGGRSYNEQFF
many	TRBJ2-1	TRBV5-1	CASSFSGAGYNEQFF
many	TRBJ1-3	TRBV7-6	CASSLTGQVSGNTIYF
NA	TRBJ2-5	TRBV5-6	CASSLRVTPETQYF
few	TRBJ2-2	TRBV20-1	CSARSQGTGELFF
many	TRBJ2-1	TRBV9	CASSVAGRYNEQFF
many	TRBJ1-2	TRBV29-1	CSVVQGAFYGYTF